This TCR beta chain comes out of a study of blood T cells in healthy people across ages (dated by TCRdb to about 2015). The study in broad terms: Template switching captured roughly one uniquely barcoded TCR beta cDNA molecule per two T cells in model experiments. Age-related changes in TCR beta repertoire diversity were measured in the study by deep sequencing normalized with unique cDNA molecular identifiers. The donors were split into four age groups: young (average about 16 years), middle-aged (more than 35), aged (approximately 59) and long-lived (about 74). To avoid experimental bias, donors of different ages were spread randomly across the sequencing lanes. The study analyzed two additional independent replicas of 1 million unique cDNA reads from the same blood draw for two donors, one aged 18 to 29 and one aged 80 or older. Paper-wide results and their limitations: Since profiling was done on bulk unsorted PBMCs, naive and antigen-experienced compartments could not be conclusively compared. The percentage of naive T cells measured by flow cytometry correlated strongly with observed TCR beta diversity. Compared with the aged group, the long-lived group had more naive CD4+ T cells, fewer expanded clones and increased TCR diversity, suggesting age selection. Observed TCR beta diversity per million T cells fell roughly linearly with age, and a significant reduction was already apparent by age around 40. Because the CMV infection status of the donors was unknown, age-related changes in expanded clonotypes may potentially have been confounded. Estimates of total diversity based on one million sequenced T cells were considered lower bounds and underestimates.

Library creation used 5' RACE. TCRdb records Illumina HiSeq 2500 as the sequencer. The second PCR ran for about 6 to 12 cycles and used a J-beta primer mix along with a sample-barcoded 5' primer. A template-switch 5' adaptor carrying 12 random nucleotides introduced a unique molecular identifier onto each TCR beta cDNA molecule. At least 2.5 million CDR3-containing paired-end reads were obtained from each sample. First-strand cDNA was synthesized from all RNA with the Mint cDNA synthesis kit, primed by a TRBC-specific oligonucleotide. Following uracil-DNA glycosylase treatment, all cDNA underwent a first 18-cycle PCR with the universal primers M1SS and BC2_uni_R. Per the original workflow: For normalization, 1 million high-quality reads were randomly selected from each sample, with every read carrying a distinct molecular identifier. Instead of being binned into consensus sequences, reads with shared molecular identifiers were discarded. MiTCR, run with a Q25 quality threshold and the strictest error-elimination algorithm, handled CDR3 identification, clonotype clustering and error correction. Lower-bound total TCR beta diversity was estimated with a nonparametric unseen species model using Euler transformation. The public reads were run again by TCRdb, first through fastp at Q25 and then through MiXCR, and only productive beta chains were kept. Each CDR3 protein appears once, grouped with its most common genes and DNA. The authors' filters were not applied to this entry. This sample gives about 1,600,000 distinct CDR3 sequences in total; around 42% of them show up just once. Around 8% of the sample belongs to the ten largest clones.

Donors were a few dozen systemically healthy Caucasian individuals from Russia aged about 6 to 100 years. Approximately 10 milliliters of peripheral blood were collected from each donor into EDTA-treated Vacutainer tubes. PBMCs were isolated by Ficoll-Paque density-gradient centrifugation, with at least 6 million obtained per sample. Trizol reagent was used to extract total RNA from the PBMCs, yielding at least 5 micrograms per sample. For every donor, flow cytometry on a PBMC aliquot measured the percentage of naive CD45RAhigh/CD27high T cells. V was cut back by 7 bases and J by 4 bases, leaving a gap of 16 bases between them. Looking up the germline V gene yields CDR1 SNHLY and CDR2 FYNNEI. Including cysteine and phenylalanine, the CDR3 has 15 amino acids. The CDR3 DNA has 45 bases and is translated from base 1. On this clonotype itself: Its antigen specificity is not known. No base-level quality is on record; no much larger clone is a single base apart.

Rearrangement joined TRBV2 to TRBJ2-2, and possibly TRBD1, on 5 matching bases. The TCR comes from a woman younger than 35 in good health. Sequences were obtained from blood. The nucleotide sequence reads TGTGCCAGCAAGGGGCAGGCCGGTAGCACCGGGGAGCTGTTTTTT. Its protein product is CASKGQAGSTGELFF.